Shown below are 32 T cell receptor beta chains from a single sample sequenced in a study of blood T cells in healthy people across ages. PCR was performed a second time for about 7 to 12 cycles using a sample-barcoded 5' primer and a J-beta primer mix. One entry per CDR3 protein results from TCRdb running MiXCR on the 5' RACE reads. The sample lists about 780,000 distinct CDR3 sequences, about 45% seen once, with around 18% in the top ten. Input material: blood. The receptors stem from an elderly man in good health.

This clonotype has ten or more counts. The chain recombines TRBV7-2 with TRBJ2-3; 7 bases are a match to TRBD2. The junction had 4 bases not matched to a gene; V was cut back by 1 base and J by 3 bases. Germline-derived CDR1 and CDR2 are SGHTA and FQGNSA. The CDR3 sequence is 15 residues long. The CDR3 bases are TGTGCCAGCAGCTTAGGTTTAGCGGGTACAGATACGCAGTATTTT. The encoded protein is CASSLGLAGTDTQYF. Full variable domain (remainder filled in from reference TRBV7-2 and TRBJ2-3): GAGVSQSPSNKVTEKGKDVELRCDPISGHTALYWYRQSLGQGLEFLIYFQGNSAPDKSGLPSDRFSAERTGGSVSTLTIQRTQQEDSAVYLCASSLGLAGTDTQYFGPGTRLTVL.

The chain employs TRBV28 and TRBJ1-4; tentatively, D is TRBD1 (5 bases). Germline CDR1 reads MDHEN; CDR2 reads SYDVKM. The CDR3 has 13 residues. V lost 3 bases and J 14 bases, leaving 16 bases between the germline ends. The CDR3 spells CASSLLGLEGLFF. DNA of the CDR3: TGTGCCAGCAGTTTGTTAGGCCTGGAGGGGCTGTTTTTT.

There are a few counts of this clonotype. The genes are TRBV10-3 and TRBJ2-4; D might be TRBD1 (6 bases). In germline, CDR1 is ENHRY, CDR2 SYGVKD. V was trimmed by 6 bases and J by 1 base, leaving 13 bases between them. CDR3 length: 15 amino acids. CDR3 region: CAISPGDGAKNIQYF. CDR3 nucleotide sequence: TGTGCCATCAGCCCAGGGGACGGGGCCAAAAACATTCAGTACTTC.

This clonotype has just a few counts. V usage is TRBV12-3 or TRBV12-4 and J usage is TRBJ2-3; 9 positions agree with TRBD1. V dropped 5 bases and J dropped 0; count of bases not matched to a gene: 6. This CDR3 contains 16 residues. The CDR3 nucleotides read TGTGCCAGCAGTCCTGGACAGGGGCCAAGCACAGATACGCAGTATTTT. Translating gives CASSPGQGPSTDTQYF.

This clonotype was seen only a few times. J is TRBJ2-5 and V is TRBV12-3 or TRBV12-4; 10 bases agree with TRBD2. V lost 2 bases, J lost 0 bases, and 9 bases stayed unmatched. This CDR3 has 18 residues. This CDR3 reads CASSLRLAGRSYQETQYF. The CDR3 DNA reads TGTGCCAGCAGTTTAAGACTAGCGGGCCGCTCCTACCAAGAGACCCAGTACTTC.

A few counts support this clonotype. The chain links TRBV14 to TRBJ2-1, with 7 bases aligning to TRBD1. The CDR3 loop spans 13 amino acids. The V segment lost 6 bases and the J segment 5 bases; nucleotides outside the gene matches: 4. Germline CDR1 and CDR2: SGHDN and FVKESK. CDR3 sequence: CASRDRHDNEQFF. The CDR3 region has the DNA TGTGCCAGCAGGGACAGGCACGACAATGAGCAGTTCTTC.

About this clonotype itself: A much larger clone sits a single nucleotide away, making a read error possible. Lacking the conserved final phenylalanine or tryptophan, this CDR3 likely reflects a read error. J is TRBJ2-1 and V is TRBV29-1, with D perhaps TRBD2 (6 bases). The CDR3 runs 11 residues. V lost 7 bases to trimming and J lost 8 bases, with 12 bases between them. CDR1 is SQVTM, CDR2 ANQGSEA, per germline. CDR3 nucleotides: TGCAGCGGGAGGGCCGGGGATGAGCAGTTCTCC. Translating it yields CSGRAGDEQFS.

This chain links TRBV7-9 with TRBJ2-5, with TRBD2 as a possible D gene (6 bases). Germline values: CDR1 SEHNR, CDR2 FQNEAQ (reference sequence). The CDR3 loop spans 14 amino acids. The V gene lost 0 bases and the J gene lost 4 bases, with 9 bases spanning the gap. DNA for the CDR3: TGTGCCAGCAGCTTAGCGCGGGGCGGAGAGACCCAGTACTTC. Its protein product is CASSLARGGETQYF.

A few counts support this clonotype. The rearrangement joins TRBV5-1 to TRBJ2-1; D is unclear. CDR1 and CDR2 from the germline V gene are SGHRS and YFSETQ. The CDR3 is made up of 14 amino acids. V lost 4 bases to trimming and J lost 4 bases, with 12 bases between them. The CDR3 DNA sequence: TGCGCCAGCAGCCCACTCGACAATTACAATGAGCAGTTCTTC. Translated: CASSPLDNYNEQFF.

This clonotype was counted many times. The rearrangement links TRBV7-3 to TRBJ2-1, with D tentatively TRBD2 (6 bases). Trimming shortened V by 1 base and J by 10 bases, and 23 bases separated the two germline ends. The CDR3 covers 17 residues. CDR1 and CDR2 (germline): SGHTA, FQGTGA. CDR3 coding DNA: TGTGCCAGCAGCTTAAGGAGGACTCAATCTGGGGGGAACGAGCAGTTCTTC. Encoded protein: CASSLRRTQSGGNEQFF.

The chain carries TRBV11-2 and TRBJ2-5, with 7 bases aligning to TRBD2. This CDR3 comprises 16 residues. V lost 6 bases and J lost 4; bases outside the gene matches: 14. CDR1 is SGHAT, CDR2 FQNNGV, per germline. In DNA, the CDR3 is TGTGCCAGCAGTCCCCGAGGTAGCGGGTGGGGAGAGACCCAGTACTTC. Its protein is CASSPRGSGWGETQYF.

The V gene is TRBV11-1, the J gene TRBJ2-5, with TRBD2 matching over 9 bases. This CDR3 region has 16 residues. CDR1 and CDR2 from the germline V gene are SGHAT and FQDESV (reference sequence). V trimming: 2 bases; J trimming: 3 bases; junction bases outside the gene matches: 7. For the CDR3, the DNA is TGTGCCAGCAGCTTACTAGCGGGGATGGGAGAAGAGACCCAGTACTTC. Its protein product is CASSLLAGMGEETQYF.

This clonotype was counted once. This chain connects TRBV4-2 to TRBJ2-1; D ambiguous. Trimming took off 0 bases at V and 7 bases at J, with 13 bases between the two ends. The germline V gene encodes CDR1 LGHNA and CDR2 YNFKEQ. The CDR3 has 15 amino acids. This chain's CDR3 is CASSQDPDFGNEQFF. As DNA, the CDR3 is TGTGCCAGCAGCCAAGATCCCGACTTCGGGAATGAGCAGTTCTTC.

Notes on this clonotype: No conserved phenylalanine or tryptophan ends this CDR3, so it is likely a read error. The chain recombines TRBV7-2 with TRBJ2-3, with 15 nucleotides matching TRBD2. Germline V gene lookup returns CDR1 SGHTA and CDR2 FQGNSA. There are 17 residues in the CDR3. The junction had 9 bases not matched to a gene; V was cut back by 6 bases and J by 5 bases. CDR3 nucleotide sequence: TGTGCCAGCAGTCCGGGACTAGCGGGAGGTCCTGGAGATACGCAGTATTCT. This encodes CASSPGLAGGPGDTQYS.

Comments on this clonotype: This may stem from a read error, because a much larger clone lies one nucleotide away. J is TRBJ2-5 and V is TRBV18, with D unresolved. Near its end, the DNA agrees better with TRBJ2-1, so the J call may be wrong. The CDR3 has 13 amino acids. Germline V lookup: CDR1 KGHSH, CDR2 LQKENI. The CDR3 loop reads CASSFDVQETQFF. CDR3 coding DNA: TGTGCCAGCTCTTTCGACGTTCAAGAGACCCAGTTCTTC.

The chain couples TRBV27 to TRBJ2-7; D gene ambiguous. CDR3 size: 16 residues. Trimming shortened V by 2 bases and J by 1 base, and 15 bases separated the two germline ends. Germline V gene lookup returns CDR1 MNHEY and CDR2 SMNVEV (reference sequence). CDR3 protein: CASSLGNPGLSYEQYF. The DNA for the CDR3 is TGTGCCAGCAGTTTAGGCAATCCGGGTTTATCCTACGAGCAGTACTTC.

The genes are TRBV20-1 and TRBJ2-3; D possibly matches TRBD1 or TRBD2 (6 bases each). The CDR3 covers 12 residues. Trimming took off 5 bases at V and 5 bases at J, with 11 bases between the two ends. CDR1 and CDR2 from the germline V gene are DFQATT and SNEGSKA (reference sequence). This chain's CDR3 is CSAPGAGDTQYF. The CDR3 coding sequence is TGCAGTGCTCCGGGGGCTGGAGATACGCAGTATTTT.

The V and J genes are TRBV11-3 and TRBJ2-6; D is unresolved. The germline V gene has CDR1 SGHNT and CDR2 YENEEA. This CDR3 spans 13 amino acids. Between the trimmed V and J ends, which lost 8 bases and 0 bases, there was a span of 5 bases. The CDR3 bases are TGTGCCAGCCAGACCTCTGGGGCCAACGTCCTGACTTTC. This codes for CASQTSGANVLTF.

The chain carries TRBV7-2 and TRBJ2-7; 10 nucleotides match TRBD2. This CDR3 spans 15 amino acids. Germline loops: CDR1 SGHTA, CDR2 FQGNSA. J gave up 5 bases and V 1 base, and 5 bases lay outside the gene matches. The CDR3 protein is CASSLVASGSDEQYF. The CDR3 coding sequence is TGTGCCAGCAGCTTAGTTGCTAGCGGGAGCGACGAGCAGTACTTC.

DNA of the CDR3: TGTGCCACCAGTGACCCCCGGGACATGGGAGGGGAGACCCAGTACTTC. This translates into CATSDPRDMGGETQYF. This chain joins TRBV24-1 and TRBJ2-5; a possible D gene is TRBD2 (7 bases). V lost 4 bases and J lost 5, with 19 bases in between. Germline values: CDR1 KGHDR, CDR2 SFDVKD. The CDR3 is 16 residues long.

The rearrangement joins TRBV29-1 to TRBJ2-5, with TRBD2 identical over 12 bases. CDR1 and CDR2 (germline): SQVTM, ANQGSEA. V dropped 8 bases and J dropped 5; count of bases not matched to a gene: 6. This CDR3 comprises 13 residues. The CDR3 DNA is TGCAGCATGCGACTAGCGGGAGAGGAGACCCAGTACTTC. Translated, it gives CSMRLAGEETQYF.

CDR3 coding DNA: TGTGCCAGCAGTGAAGCTGGGGGGGGCAGCACAGATACGCAGTATTTT. Residues: CASSEAGGGSTDTQYF. The genes are TRBV6-1 and TRBJ2-3, with D perhaps TRBD2 (7 bases). The CDR3 has 16 residues. V was trimmed by 0 bases and J by 0 bases, leaving 10 bases between them. Germline CDR1 and CDR2: MNHNS and SASEGT.

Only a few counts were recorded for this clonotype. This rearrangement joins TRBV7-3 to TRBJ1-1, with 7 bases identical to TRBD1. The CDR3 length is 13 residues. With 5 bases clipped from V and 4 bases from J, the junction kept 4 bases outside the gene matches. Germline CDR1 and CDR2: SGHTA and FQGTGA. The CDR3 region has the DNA TGTGCCAGCAGCGAGCGACAGGGCACTGAAGCTTTCTTT. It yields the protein CASSERQGTEAFF.

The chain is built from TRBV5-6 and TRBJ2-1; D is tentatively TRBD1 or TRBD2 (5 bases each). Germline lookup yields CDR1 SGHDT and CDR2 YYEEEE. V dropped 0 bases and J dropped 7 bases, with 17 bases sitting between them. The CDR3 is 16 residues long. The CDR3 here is CASSLEVAGWRNEQFF. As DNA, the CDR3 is TGTGCCAGCAGCTTGGAGGTCGCAGGGTGGAGGAATGAGCAGTTCTTC.

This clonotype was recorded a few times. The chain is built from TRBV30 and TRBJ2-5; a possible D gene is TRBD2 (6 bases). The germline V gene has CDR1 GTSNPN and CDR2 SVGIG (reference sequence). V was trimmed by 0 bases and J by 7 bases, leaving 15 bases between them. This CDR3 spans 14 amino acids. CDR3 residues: CAWSVTGRGGTQYF. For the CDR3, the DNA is TGTGCCTGGAGTGTGACGGGACGGGGAGGGACCCAGTACTTC.

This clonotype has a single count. Here the CDR3 DNA reads TGCAGTGCCACACCTAGCGGGGGGCTCGGCGTTCAAGAGACCCAGTACTTC. Encoded protein: CSATPSGGLGVQETQYF. V is TRBV20-1 and J is TRBJ2-5; 11 nucleotides match TRBD2. Trimming removed 6 bases from V and 2 bases from J; junction bases left unmatched: 14. The CDR3 loop spans 17 amino acids. The germline gives CDR1 DFQATT, CDR2 SNEGSKA (reference sequence).

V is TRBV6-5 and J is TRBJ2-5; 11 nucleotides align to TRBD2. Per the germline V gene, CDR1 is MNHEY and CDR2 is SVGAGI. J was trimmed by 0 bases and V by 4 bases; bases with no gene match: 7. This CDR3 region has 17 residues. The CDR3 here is CASSFSPGLADQETQYF. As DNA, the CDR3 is TGTGCCAGCAGTTTTTCACCGGGACTAGCGGACCAAGAGACCCAGTACTTC.

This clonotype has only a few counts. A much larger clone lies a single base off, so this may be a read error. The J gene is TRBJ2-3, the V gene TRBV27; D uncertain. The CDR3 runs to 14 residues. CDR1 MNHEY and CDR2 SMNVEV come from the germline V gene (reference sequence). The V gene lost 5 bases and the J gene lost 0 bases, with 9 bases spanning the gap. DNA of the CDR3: TGTGCCAGCAGTGTAGAGCTCAGCACAGATACGCAGTATTTT. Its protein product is CASSVELSTDTQYF.

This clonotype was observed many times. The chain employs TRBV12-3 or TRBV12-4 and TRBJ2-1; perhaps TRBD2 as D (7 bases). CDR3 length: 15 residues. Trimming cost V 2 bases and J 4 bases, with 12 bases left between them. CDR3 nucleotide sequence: TGTGCCAGCAGTTTATCGGGGGGCCGTTACAATGAGCAGTTCTTC. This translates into CASSLSGGRYNEQFF.

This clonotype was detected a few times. CDR3 nucleotides: TGTGCCAGCAGCCCCGGGGGGGATAGCACAGATACGCAGTATTTT. Protein product: CASSPGGDSTDTQYF. The V gene is TRBV3-1, the J gene TRBJ2-3; 8 nucleotides align to TRBD2. The V gene's germline CDR1 is LGHDT and CDR2 YNNKEL (reference sequence). The J segment lost 0 bases and the V segment lost 4 bases, leaving 3 bases of the junction unmatched. The CDR3 loop spans 15 amino acids.

The CDR3 region has the DNA TGTGCCAGCAGGTTGGTGGAAAACACTGAAGCTTTCTTT. This encodes CASRLVENTEAFF. The V and J genes are TRBV27 and TRBJ1-1; D gene ambiguous. This CDR3 has 13 amino acids. Germline V gene lookup returns CDR1 MNHEY and CDR2 SMNVEV (reference sequence). V was trimmed by 6 bases and J by 2 bases, leaving 10 bases between them.

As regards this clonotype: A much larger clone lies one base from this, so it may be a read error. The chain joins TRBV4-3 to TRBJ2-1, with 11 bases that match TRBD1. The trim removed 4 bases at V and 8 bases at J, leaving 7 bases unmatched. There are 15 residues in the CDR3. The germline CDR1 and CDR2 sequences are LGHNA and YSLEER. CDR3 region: CASSPSRDRGYEQFF. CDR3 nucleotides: TGCGCCAGCAGCCCCAGTCGGGACAGGGGGTATGAGCAGTTCTTC.